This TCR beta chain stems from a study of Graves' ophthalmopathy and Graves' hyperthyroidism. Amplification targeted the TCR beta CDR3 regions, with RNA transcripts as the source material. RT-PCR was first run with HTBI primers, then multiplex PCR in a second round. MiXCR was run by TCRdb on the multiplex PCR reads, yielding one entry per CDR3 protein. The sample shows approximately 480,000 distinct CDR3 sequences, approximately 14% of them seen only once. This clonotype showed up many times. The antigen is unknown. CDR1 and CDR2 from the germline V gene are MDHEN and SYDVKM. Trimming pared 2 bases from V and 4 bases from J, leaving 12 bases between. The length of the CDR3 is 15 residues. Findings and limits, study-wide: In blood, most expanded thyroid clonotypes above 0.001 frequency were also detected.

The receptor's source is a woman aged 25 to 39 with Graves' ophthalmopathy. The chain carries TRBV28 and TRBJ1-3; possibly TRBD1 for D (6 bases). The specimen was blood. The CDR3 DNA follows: TGTGCCAGCAGTTTAAGACAGGAAGGGGGAAACACCATATATTTT. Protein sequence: CASSLRQEGGNTIYF. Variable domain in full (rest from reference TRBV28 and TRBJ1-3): DVKVTQSSRYLVKRTGEKVFLECVQDMDHENMFWYRQDPGLGLRLIYFSYDVKMKEKGDIPEGYSVSREKKERFSLILESASTNQTSMYLCASSLRQEGGNTIYFGEGSWLTVV.